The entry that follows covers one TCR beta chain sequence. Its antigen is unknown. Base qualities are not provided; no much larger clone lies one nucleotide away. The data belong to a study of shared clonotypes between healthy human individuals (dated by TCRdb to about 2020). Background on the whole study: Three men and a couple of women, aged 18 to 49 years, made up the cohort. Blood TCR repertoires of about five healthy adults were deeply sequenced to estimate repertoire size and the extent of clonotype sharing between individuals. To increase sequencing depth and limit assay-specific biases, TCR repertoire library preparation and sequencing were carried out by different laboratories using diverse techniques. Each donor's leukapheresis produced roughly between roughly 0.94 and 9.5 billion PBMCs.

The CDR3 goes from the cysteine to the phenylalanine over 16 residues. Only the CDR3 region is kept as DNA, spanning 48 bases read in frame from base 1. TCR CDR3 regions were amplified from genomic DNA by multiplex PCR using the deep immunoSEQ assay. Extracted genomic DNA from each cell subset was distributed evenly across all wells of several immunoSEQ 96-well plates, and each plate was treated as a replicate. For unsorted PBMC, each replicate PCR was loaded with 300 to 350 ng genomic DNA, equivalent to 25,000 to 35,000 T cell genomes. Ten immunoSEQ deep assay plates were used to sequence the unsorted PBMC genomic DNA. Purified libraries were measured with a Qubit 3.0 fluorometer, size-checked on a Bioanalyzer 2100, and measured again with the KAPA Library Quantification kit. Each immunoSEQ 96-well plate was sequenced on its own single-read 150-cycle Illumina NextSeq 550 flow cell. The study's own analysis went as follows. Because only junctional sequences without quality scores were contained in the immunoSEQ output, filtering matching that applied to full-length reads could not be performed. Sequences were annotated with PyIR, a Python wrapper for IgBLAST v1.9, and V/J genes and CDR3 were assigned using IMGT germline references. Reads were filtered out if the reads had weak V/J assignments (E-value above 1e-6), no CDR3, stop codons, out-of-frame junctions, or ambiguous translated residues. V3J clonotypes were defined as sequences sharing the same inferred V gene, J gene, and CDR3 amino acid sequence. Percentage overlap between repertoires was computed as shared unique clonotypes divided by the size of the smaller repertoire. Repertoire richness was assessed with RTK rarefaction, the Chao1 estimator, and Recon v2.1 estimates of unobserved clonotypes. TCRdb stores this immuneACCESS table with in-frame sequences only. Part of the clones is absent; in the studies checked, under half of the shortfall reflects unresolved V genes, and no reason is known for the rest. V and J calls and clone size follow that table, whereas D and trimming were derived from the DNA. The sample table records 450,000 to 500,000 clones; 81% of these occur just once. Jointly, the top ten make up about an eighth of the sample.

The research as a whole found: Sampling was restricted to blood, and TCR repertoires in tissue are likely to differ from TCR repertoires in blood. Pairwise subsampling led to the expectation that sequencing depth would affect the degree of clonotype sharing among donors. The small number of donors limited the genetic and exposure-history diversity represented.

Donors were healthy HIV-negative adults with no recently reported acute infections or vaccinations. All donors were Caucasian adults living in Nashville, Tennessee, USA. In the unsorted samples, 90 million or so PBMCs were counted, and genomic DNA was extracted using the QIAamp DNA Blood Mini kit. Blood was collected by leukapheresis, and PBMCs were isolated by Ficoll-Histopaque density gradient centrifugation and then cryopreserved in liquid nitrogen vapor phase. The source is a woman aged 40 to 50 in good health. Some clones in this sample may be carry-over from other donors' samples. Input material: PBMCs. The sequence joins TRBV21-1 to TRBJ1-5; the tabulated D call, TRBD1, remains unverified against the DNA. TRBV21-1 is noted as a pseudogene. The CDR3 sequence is CASSKARTGSSQPQHF. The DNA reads TGTGCCAGCAGCAAAGCCCGGACAGGGAGTTCTCAGCCCCAGCATTTT.